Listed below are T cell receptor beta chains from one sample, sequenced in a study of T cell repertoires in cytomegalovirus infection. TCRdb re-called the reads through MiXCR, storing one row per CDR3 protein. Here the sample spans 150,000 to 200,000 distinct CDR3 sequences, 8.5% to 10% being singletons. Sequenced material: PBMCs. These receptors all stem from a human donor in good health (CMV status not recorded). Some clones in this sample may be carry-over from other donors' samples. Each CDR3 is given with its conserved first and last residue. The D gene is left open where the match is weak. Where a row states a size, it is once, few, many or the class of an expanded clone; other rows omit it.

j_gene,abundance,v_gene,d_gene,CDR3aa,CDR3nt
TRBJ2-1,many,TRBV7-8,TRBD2,CASSSGTSPRSYNEQFF,TGTGCCAGCAGCTCCGGGACTAGCCCAAGGTCCTACAATGAGCAGTTCTTC
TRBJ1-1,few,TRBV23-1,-,CASSQSPPGVNTEAFF,TGCGCCAGCAGTCAATCCCCGCCAGGGGTGAACACTGAAGCTTTCTTT
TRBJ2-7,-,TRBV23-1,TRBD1,CASSHRQGRSYEQYF,TGCGCCAGCAGTCACAGACAGGGCCGCTCCTACGAGCAGTACTTC
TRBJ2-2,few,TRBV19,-,CASSFPAGELFF,TGTGCCAGTAGTTTTCCGGCCGGGGAGCTGTTTTTT
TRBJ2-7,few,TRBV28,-,CASSSHIQRNSYEQYF,TGTGCCAGCAGTTCTCACATACAGCGGAACTCCTACGAGCAGTACTTC
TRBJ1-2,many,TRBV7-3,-,CASAPGAANYGYTF,TGTGCCAGCGCGCCGGGGGCCGCTAACTATGGCTACACCTTC
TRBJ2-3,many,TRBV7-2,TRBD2,CASSTILAGGYQGTQYF,TGTGCCAGCAGCACCATCCTAGCGGGAGGCTACCAGGGCACGCAGTATTTT
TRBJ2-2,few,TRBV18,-,CASSELTGTGELFF,TGTGCCAGCTCAGAACTGACGGGAACCGGGGAGCTGTTTTTT
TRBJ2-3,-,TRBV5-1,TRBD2,CASSLEASGGHTQYF,TGCGCCAGCAGCTTGGAGGCTAGCGGGGGGCATACGCAGTATTTT
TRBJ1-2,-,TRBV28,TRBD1,CASKKGTGSPYGYTF,TGTGCCAGCAAAAAAGGGACAGGGTCACCTTATGGCTACACCTTC
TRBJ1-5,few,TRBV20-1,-,CSAFQGSNSNQPQHF,TGCAGTGCTTTTCAGGGATCTAATAGCAATCAGCCCCAGCATTTT
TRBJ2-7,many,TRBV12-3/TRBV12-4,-,CASSLSGNYEQYF,TGTGCCAGCAGTTTATCCGGGAACTACGAGCAGTACTTC
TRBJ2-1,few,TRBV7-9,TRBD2,CASSFGGLSNEQFF,TGTGCCAGCAGCTTTGGGGGACTAAGCAATGAGCAGTTCTTC
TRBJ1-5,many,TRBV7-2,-,CASSSHRLISNQPQHF,TGTGCCAGCAGCTCCCACAGGCTGATTAGCAATCAGCCCCAGCATTTT
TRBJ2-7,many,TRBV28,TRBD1,CASRGQGSFAEQYF,TGTGCCAGCCGAGGACAGGGCTCTTTTGCCGAGCAGTACTTC
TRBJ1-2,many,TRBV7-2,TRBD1,CASSSGQGVGGYTF,TGTGCCAGCAGCAGCGGACAGGGCGTAGGTGGCTACACCTTC
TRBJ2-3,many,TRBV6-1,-,CASRHTDTQYF,TGTGCCAGCAGACACACAGATACGCAGTATTTT
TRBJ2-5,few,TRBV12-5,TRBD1,CASGFLPGTGSFKETQYF,TGTGCTAGTGGTTTTCTACCCGGGACAGGGTCGTTCAAAGAGACCCAGTACTTC
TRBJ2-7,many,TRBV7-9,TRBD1,CASSLNPGTGMDEQYF,TGTGCCAGCAGCTTAAACCCCGGGACAGGGATGGACGAGCAGTACTTC
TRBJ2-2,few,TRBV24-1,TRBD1,CATSDPGQGLVGELFF,TGTGCCACCAGTGACCCCGGACAGGGGTTGGTCGGGGAGCTGTTTTTT
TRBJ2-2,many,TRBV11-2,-,CASSPVSPTGELFF,TGTGCCAGTTCCCCGGTTAGTCCCACCGGGGAGCTGTTTTTT
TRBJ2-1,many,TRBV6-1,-,CASRVVVEQFF,TGTGCCAGCAGGGTAGTAGTTGAGCAGTTCTTC
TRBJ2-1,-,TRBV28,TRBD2,CASSEAGGPHNEQFF,TGTGCCAGCAGTGAAGCGGGGGGGCCCCACAATGAGCAGTTCTTC
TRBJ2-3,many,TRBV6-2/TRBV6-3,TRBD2,CASRRRPTSGTDTQYF,TGTGCCAGCAGACGTCGCCCGACTAGCGGCACAGATACGCAGTATTTT
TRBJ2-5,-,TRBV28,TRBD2,CASSIAGGRQETQYF,TGTGCCAGCAGTATCGCGGGGGGGAGGCAAGAGACCCAGTACTTC
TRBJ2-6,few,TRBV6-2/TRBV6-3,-,CASSGRSSGANVLTF,TGTGCCAGCAGTGGCAGGAGCTCTGGGGCCAACGTCCTGACTTTC
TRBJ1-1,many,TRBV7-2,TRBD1,CASSTGDSLNTEAFF,TGTGCCAGCAGCACGGGGGACAGCCTGAACACTGAAGCTTTCTTT
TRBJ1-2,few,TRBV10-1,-,CASRATEKEHGYTF,TGCGCCAGCAGGGCCACAGAAAAGGAACATGGCTACACCTTC
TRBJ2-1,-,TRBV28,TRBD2,CASSFLRTSGRRNEQFF,TGTGCCAGCAGTTTCCTAAGGACTAGCGGGAGGAGAAATGAGCAGTTCTTC
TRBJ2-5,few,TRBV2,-,CASKMGETQYF,TGTGCCAGCAAAATGGGAGAGACCCAGTACTTC
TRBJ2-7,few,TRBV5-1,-,CASSGVSAGYEQYF,TGCGCCAGCTCGGGGGTCTCTGCTGGCTACGAGCAGTACTTC
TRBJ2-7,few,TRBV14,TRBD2,CASSQREGQWREQYF,TGTGCCAGCAGCCAGCGGGAGGGCCAATGGAGAGAGCAGTACTTC
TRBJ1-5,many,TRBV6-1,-,CASSEIGSRWESNQPQHF,TGTGCCAGCAGTGAAATCGGGTCCCGTTGGGAAAGCAATCAGCCCCAGCATTTT
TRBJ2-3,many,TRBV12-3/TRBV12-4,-,CASTRRQSNTDTQYF,TGTGCCAGCACTCGCAGACAATCCAACACAGATACGCAGTATTTT
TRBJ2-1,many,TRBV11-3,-,CASSLGGWGSNEQFF,TGTGCCAGCAGCCTCGGTGGATGGGGGAGCAATGAGCAGTTCTTC
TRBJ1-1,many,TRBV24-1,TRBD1,CATSGGTGEGTEAFF,TGTGCCACCAGTGGGGGGACAGGGGAAGGCACTGAAGCTTTCTTT
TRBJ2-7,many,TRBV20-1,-,CSARDMLTEISYEQYF,TGCAGTGCTAGAGATATGCTCACGGAAATTTCCTACGAGCAGTACTTC
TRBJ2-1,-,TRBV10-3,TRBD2,CAISHGTSGSSYNEQFF,TGTGCCATCAGTCATGGGACTAGCGGGAGCTCCTACAATGAGCAGTTCTTC
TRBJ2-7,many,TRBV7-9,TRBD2,CASSYTSGRQHEQYF,TGTGCCAGCAGCTATACTAGCGGGAGACAACACGAGCAGTACTTC
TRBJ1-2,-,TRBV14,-,CASSPQGVSYGYTF,TGTGCCAGCAGCCCCCAGGGCGTTTCCTATGGCTACACCTTC
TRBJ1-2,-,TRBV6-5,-,CASSYTVLGVNGYTF,TGTGCCAGCAGTTATACTGTCTTAGGGGTTAATGGCTACACCTTC
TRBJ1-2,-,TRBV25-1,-,CASSDRDLLNYGYTF,TGTGCCAGCAGTGACCGGGACCTATTGAACTATGGCTACACCTTC
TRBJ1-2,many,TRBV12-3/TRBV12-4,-,CASRRKLTGNYGYTF,TGTGCCAGCAGAAGGAAACTTACAGGGAACTATGGCTACACCTTC
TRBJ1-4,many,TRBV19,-,CASTGYGGAEKLFF,TGTGCCAGTACGGGCTACGGGGGCGCTGAAAAACTGTTTTTT
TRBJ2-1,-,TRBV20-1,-,CSARQLGSPGDEQFF,TGCAGTGCTAGACAACTAGGTTCCCCCGGCGATGAGCAGTTCTTC
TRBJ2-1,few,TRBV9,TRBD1,CASSVGDRGYNEQFF,TGTGCCAGCAGCGTAGGGGACAGGGGTTACAATGAGCAGTTCTTC